A selection of T cell receptor beta chains follows, all from one sample in a study of long-term antiretroviral therapy in people with HIV. Clones were sequenced by immunoSEQ multiplex PCR, and TCRdb holds only the in-frame ones, with some missing. The sample contains tens of thousands of clones, around 82% of which appear only once. The input for sequencing was unsorted PBMCs, taken 1.5 years after starting antiretroviral therapy. All receptors derive from a man aged 25-40 years with HIV. Both conserved end residues are part of each CDR3. D genes are given only for firm matches. Clone size is stated in some rows and not others, as once, few, many or a class when expanded.

>TRBV7-9|.|.|TRBJ2-4
CASSLVGGENIQYF
TGTGCCAGCAGCTTAGTTGGAGGGGAAAACATTCAGTACTTC
>TRBV28|.|.|TRBJ2-6
CASKFPSSGANVLTF
TGTGCCAGCAAGTTCCCCTCCTCTGGGGCCAACGTCCTGACTTTC
>TRBV7-9|TRBD1|.|TRBJ1-5
CASSLEGTGASNQPQHF
TGTGCCAGCAGCTTAGAGGGGACAGGGGCGTCCAATCAGCCCCAGCATTTT
>TRBV18|TRBD2|medium-sized|TRBJ2-4
CASSRTSGRALMNIQYF
TGTGCCAGCTCCCGAACTAGCGGGAGGGCCTTAATGAACATTCAGTACTTC
>TRBV15|TRBD2|few|TRBJ2-5
CATSLDGTSGRAHETQYF
TGTGCCACCAGCCTAGACGGGACTAGCGGGAGGGCCCACGAGACCCAGTACTTC
>TRBV7-6|TRBD2|.|TRBJ2-2
CASSFGGGGELFF
TGTGCCAGCAGTTTTGGCGGGGGCGGGGAGCTGTTTTTT
>TRBV5-4|TRBD2|.|TRBJ2-5
CASSLVSGETQYF
TGTGCCAGCAGCTTGGTTAGCGGGGAGACCCAGTACTTC
>TRBV27|.|.|TRBJ2-1
CASSLGGRYNEQFF
TGTGCCAGCAGTTTGGGGGGAAGGTACAATGAGCAGTTCTTC
>TRBV7-9|.|.|TRBJ2-2
CASSILRGTGELFF
TGTGCCAGCAGCATACTAAGGGGCACCGGGGAGCTGTTTTTT
>TRBV19|.|.|TRBJ2-5
CASNDLGRQETQYF
TGTGCCAGTAACGACCTTGGGCGCCAAGAGACCCAGTACTTC
>TRBV18|TRBD1|.|TRBJ1-1
CASSDGTVHIMNTEAFF
TGTGCCAGCTCAGACGGGACAGTACATATCATGAACACTGAAGCTTTCTTT
>TRBV2|TRBD1|.|TRBJ2-1
CASSWTGGDEQFF
TGTGCCAGCAGTTGGACAGGGGGCGATGAGCAGTTCTTC
>TRBV7-3|.|.|TRBJ1-5
CASSLIKGGGHRAQPQHF
TGTGCCAGCAGCTTAATAAAGGGAGGCGGCCACAGGGCTCAGCCCCAGCATTTT